A selection of T cell receptor beta chains follows, all from one sample in a study of blood T cells in healthy people across ages. A single record per CDR3 protein comes from TCRdb applying MiXCR to the 5' RACE reads. The sample has 1.5 million to 1.9 million distinct CDR3 sequences, approximately 43% seen once. Sequencing was done on a sample of blood. Receptors originate from a woman between 18 and 29 years old in good health. Both conserved end residues are part of each CDR3. The D gene is left open where the match is weak. Size is omitted from some rows. Given values are once, few, many or a class for expanded clones.

>TRBV6-4|.|.|TRBJ2-1
TGTGCCAGCAGCCCGGGCCTGGGGAGTGATGAGCAGTTCTTC
CASSPGLGSDEQFF
>TRBV4-1|TRBD1|.|TRBJ1-1
TGCGCCAGCAGCCAAGACACGACAGGGGCGAACACTGAAGCTTTCTTT
CASSQDTTGANTEAFF
>TRBV30|TRBD1|few|TRBJ2-3
TGTGCCTGCAAGACAGGGGGCACGCAGTATTTT
CACKTGGTQYF
>TRBV4-2|TRBD1|once|TRBJ2-1
TGTGCCAGCAGCCAAGTTAAGGGGGCCTACGAGCAGTTCTTC
CASSQVKGAYEQFF
>TRBV25-1|TRBD1|.|TRBJ1-1
TGTGCCAGCAGTGGGACAGGGGGTGGCACTGAAGCTTTCTTT
CASSGTGGGTEAFF
>TRBV20-1|.|few|TRBJ1-2
TGCAGTGCTAGAGATTTAGACGGAACCTATGGCTACACCTTC
CSARDLDGTYGYTF
>TRBV4-3|.|.|TRBJ2-7
TGCGCCAGCAGCCAATGTGGGGCAGGGGTATACGAGCAGTACTTC
CASSQCGAGVYEQYF
>TRBV9|TRBD2|.|TRBJ2-3
TGTGCCAGCAGCCCCACCATTGCTAGCGGGAGGACAATAGGGGGTACGCAGTATTTT
CASSPTIASGRTIGGTQYF
>TRBV20-1|TRBD1|.|TRBJ2-4
TGCAGTGCCCGGACAGGGTACGGAAACATTCAGTACTTC
CSARTGYGNIQYF
>TRBV6-5|.|few|TRBJ2-7
TGTGCCAGCAGTTACTCGAGTACCGTGGGGCATAGGTACTTC
CASSYSSTVGHRYF
>TRBV18|.|.|TRBJ1-3
TGTGCCAGCTCACAGACAGACTCTGGAAACACCATATATTTT
CASSQTDSGNTIYF
>TRBV15|TRBD2|few|TRBJ2-7
TGTGCCACCAGCCTCCTCCAGGGGCGGGGGGCCTACGAGCAGTACTTC
CATSLLQGRGAYEQYF
>TRBV7-8|.|few|TRBJ2-1
TGTGCCAGCAACTCGGACAGACTAGTCTCTTACAATGAGCAGTTCTTC
CASNSDRLVSYNEQFF
>TRBV7-9|.|.|TRBJ2-7
TGTGCCAGCAGCCCAGCGATGGTTCCCCTTTGGGACGAGCAGTACTTC
CASSPAMVPLWDEQYF
>TRBV25-1|.|few|TRBJ2-7
TGTGCCAGCAGTGAGTCCCTAGGCGCACGGGACGAGCAGTACTTC
CASSESLGARDEQYF
>TRBV7-8|.|.|TRBJ2-7
TGTGCCAGCAGCCAGACCTTAGGCTACGAGCAGTACTTC
CASSQTLGYEQYF
>TRBV2|TRBD2|.|TRBJ2-1
TGTGCCAGCAGCCCCTCTAGCGGGGCGCTTAAATACAATGAGCAGTTCTTC
CASSPSSGALKYNEQFF
>TRBV20-1|TRBD1|once|TRBJ2-7
TGCAGTGCTAGTCCGGACAGGGAAACGAACGAGCAGTACTTC
CSASPDRETNEQYF
>TRBV6-2/TRBV6-3|.|.|TRBJ2-7
TGTGCCAGCAGAACCCGACGCGCCCACAATGAGCAGTACTTC
CASRTRRAHNEQYF
>TRBV10-3|.|once|TRBJ2-1
TGTGCCATCAGTGACGGGACAAACAATGAGCAGTTCTTC
CAISDGTNNEQFF
>TRBV20-1|.|.|TRBJ2-1
TGCAGTGCTTCCCCTCGGACAATCAATGAGCAGTTCTTC
CSASPRTINEQFF
>TRBV5-1|.|.|TRBJ1-1
TGCGCCAGCAGCTTGACCCCTGGACAGACTGAAGCTTTCTTT
CASSLTPGQTEAFF
>TRBV7-2|TRBD1|.|TRBJ1-6
TGTGCCAGCAGCCCGGGACAGGGACATTCACCCCTCCACTTT
CASSPGQGHSPLHF
>TRBV7-9|.|.|TRBJ1-2
TGTGCCAGCAGCGCGGTTCAAGGGGACGGCTACACCTTC
CASSAVQGDGYTF
>TRBV4-1|.|.|TRBJ1-2
TGCGCCAGCAGACCGATGGCCGTGGGCTATGGCTACACCTTC
CASRPMAVGYGYTF
>TRBV7-8|.|once|TRBJ1-2
TGTGCCAGCAGCTACCACCTGAGAGATGGCTACACCTTC
CASSYHLRDGYTF
>TRBV11-2|.|.|TRBJ2-5
TGTGCCAGCAGCTTAGTCCTGGGGCAGTTCCAAGAGACCCAGTACTTC
CASSLVLGQFQETQYF
>TRBV6-2/TRBV6-3|.|.|TRBJ1-1
TGTGCCAGCACCCTTGGTCCTGAAGCTTTCTTT
CASTLGPEAFF
>TRBV18|.|few|TRBJ2-5
TGTGCCAGCTCACCACGACTGGACAATGAGCAGTACTTC
CASSPRLDNEQYF
>TRBV20-1|TRBD2|.|TRBJ2-1
TGCAGTGCTAGAGACCGACTAGCGGGAGGAGATGAGCAGTTCTTC
CSARDRLAGGDEQFF